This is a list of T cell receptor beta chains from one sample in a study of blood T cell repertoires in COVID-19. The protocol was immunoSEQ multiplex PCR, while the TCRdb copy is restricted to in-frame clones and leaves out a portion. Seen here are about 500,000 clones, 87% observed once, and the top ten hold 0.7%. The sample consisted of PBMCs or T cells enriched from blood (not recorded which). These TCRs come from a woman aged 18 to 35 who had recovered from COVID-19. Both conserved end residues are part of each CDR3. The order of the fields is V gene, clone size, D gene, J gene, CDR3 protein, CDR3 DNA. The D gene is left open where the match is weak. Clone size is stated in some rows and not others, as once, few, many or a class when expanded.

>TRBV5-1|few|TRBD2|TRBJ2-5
CASSLVGLRGFGETQYF
TGCGCCAGCAGCTTGGTGGGTCTGCGGGGGTTTGGAGAGACCCAGTACTTC
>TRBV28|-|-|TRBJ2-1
CASSLVGANNEQFF
TGTGCCAGCAGTTTAGTGGGGGCAAACAATGAGCAGTTCTTC
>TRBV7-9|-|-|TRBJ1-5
CASRYEIRPQHF
TGTGCCAGCAGGTATGAGATTAGACCCCAGCATTTT
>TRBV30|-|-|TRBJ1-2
CAWSLGQIYGYTF
TGTGCCTGGAGTTTGGGGCAGATCTATGGCTACACCTTC
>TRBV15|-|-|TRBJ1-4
CATSGTPGLGTNEKLFF
TGTGCCACCAGCGGAACGCCAGGGTTAGGGACTAATGAAAAACTGTTTTTT
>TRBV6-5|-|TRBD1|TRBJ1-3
CASSRGQVSGNTIYF
TGTGCCAGCAGTCGCGGACAGGTCTCTGGAAACACCATATATTTT
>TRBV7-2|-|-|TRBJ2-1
CASSPFTGGPGVF
TGTGCCAGCAGCCCCTTCACGGGGGGCCCGGGGGTCTTC
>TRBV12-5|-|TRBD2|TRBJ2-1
CASGLVPSGGDSYNEQFF
TGTGCTAGTGGTTTGGTCCCTAGCGGGGGGGACTCCTACAATGAGCAGTTCTTC
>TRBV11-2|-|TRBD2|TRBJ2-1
CASSYLDSGGLNEQFF
TGTGCCAGCAGCTACTTAGACAGCGGGGGATTAAATGAGCAGTTCTTC
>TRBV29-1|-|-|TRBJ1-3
CSVSEGSSGNTIYF
TGCAGCGTTTCGGAGGGGAGCTCTGGAAACACCATATATTTT
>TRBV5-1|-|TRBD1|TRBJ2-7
CASSQDRGNSYEQYF
TGCGCCAGCAGCCAGGACAGGGGAAACTCCTACGAGCAGTACTTC
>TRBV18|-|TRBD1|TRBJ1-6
CASSSVGTESSPLHF
TGTGCCAGCTCATCGGTTGGGACAGAGTCTTCACCCCTCCACTTT
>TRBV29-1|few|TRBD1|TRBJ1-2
CSVRTGPNYGYTF
TGCAGCGTTAGGACAGGGCCTAACTATGGCTACACCTTC
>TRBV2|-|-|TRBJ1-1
CASSGLTVNTEAFF
TGTGCCAGCAGTGGCCTGACTGTGAACACTGAAGCTTTCTTT
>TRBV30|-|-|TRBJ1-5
CAWSGRENQPQHF
TGTGCCTGGAGTGGAAGGGAGAATCAGCCCCAGCATTTT
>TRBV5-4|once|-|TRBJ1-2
CASSSSGSMGGYTF
TGTGCCAGCAGCTCCTCCGGGAGCATGGGTGGCTACACCTTC
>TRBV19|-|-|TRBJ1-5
CASSIQGSNQPQHF
TGTGCCAGTAGTATCCAGGGCAGCAATCAGCCCCAGCATTTT
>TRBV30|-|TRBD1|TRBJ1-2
CAWTPDRGHYGYTF
TGTGCCTGGACCCCGGACAGGGGACACTATGGCTACACCTTC
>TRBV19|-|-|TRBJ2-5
CASSSLKGQETQYF
TGTGCCAGTAGTTCTCTAAAGGGGCAAGAGACCCAGTACTTC
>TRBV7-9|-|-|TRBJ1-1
CASTRNGGGDDTEAFF
TGTGCCAGCACCCGAAACGGGGGGGGAGATGACACTGAAGCTTTCTTT
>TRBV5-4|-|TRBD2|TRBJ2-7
CASSREPGLAGDEQYF
TGTGCCAGCAGCCGAGAGCCGGGACTAGCGGGGGACGAGCAGTACTTC
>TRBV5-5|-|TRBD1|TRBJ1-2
CASRNPGQGDYGYTF
TGTGCCAGCAGGAACCCGGGACAGGGGGATTATGGCTACACCTTC
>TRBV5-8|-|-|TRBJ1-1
CASSWGQGTEAFF
TGTGCCAGCAGCTGGGGACAAGGGACTGAAGCTTTCTTT
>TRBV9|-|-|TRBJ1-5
CASSVGGRANQPQHF
TGTGCCAGCAGCGTAGGAGGGAGAGCCAATCAGCCCCAGCATTTT
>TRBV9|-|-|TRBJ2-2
CASSVTGGPNTGELFF
TGTGCCAGCAGCGTGACGGGGGGCCCGAACACCGGGGAGCTGTTTTTT
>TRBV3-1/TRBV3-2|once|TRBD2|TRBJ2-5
CASSQVSGGARRETQYF
TGTGCCAGCAGCCAAGTAAGCGGGGGGGCGCGGAGAGAGACCCAGTACTTC
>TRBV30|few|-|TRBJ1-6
CAWRHPSGRSPLHF
TGTGCCTGGAGGCATCCGAGCGGGCGTTCACCCCTCCACTTT
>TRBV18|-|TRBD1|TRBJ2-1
CASSAGTGVVNEQFF
TGTGCCAGCTCGGCCGGGACAGGGGTAGTGAATGAGCAGTTCTTC
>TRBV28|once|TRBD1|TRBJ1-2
CASEQGAYGYTF
TGTGCCAGCGAACAGGGGGCCTATGGCTACACCTTC
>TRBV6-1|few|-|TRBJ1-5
CASSETGRSNQPQHF
TGTGCCAGCAGTGAAACGGGGAGGAGCAATCAGCCCCAGCATTTT
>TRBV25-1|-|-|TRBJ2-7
CASTGSYEQYF
TGTGCCAGCACAGGGTCCTACGAGCAGTACTTC
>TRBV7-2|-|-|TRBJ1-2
CASSVGSSYGYTF
TGTGCCAGCAGCGTCGGGAGTTCCTATGGCTACACCTTC
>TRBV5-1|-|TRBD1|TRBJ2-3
CASGQGTGGRDTQYF
TGCGCCAGCGGACAGGGGACAGGGGGCCGGGATACGCAGTATTTT
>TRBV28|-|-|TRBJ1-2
CASSLLGAHRESTF
TGTGCCAGCAGTTTACTAGGGGCGCACAGGGAGTCGACCTTC
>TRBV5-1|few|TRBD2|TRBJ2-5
CASSLNSGGAETQYF
TGCGCCAGCAGCTTAAATAGCGGGGGGGCGGAGACCCAGTACTTC
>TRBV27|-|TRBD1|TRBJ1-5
CASSLDRYSNQPQHF
TGTGCCAGCAGTTTGGACAGGTATAGCAATCAGCCCCAGCATTTT
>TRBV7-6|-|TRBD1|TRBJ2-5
CASSLGDRGQETQYF
TGTGCCAGCAGCTTAGGGGACAGGGGGCAAGAGACCCAGTACTTC
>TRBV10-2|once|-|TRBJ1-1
CASRDSRNTEAFF
TGCGCCAGCAGGGACAGCCGGAACACTGAAGCTTTCTTT
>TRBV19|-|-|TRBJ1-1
CASSIEVGNTEAFF
TGTGCCAGTAGTATCGAGGTAGGAAACACTGAAGCTTTCTTT
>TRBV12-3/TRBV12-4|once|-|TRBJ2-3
CASSSLDTQYF
TGTGCCAGCAGCTCTCTAGATACGCAGTATTTT
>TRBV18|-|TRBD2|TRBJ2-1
CASSPDLAGGRVNEQFF
TGTGCCAGCTCACCAGATCTAGCGGGGGGGCGCGTTAATGAGCAGTTCTTC
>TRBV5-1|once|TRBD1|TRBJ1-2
CASSLLTGGYGYTF
TGCGCCAGCAGCCTACTGACAGGGGGCTATGGCTACACCTTC
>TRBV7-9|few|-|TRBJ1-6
CASSLGGLNNSPLHF
TGTGCCAGCAGCCTAGGAGGACTCAATAATTCACCCCTCCACTTT
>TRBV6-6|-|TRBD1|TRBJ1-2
CASSYSPSGQGNGYTF
TGTGCCAGCAGTTACTCTCCGTCGGGACAGGGTAATGGCTACACCTTC
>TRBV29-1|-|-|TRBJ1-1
CSVPWVTGLRDTEAFF
TGCAGCGTCCCCTGGGTAACAGGATTAAGGGACACTGAAGCTTTCTTT
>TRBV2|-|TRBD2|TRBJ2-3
CASSLLAAPDTQYF
TGTGCCAGCAGTTTACTAGCGGCTCCAGATACGCAGTATTTT
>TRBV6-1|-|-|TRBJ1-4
CASSELAGVFEKLFF
TGTGCCAGCAGTGAACTGGCAGGGGTATTTGAAAAACTGTTTTTT
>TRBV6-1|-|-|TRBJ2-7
CASSEDRVREQYF
TGTGCCAGCAGTGAAGACAGGGTTCGGGAGCAGTACTTC
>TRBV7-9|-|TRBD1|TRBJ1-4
CASSDGDRGTNEKLFF
TGTGCCAGCAGCGATGGGGACAGGGGTACTAATGAAAAACTGTTTTTT
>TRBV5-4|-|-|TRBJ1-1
CASSLGLAGERTEAFF
TGTGCCAGCAGCTTGGGTTTGGCAGGGGAGCGGACTGAAGCTTTCTTT
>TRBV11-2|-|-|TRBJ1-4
CASSLEGAREGKLFF
TGTGCCAGCAGCTTAGAGGGGGCTCGGGAGGGGAAACTGTTTTTT
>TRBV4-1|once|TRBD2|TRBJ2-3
CASSLLWTSGESTDTQYF
TGCGCCAGCAGCCTCCTTTGGACTAGCGGGGAGAGCACAGATACGCAGTATTTT
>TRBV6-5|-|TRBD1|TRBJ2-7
CASSSTGNEQYF
TGTGCCAGCAGTTCGACAGGGAACGAGCAGTACTTC
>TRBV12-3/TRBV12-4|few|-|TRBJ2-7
CASSLTISYEQYF
TGTGCCAGCAGCCTAACCATCTCCTACGAGCAGTACTTC
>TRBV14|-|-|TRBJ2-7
CASSQLPGGLYEQYF
TGTGCCAGCAGTCAACTACCCGGAGGGCTCTACGAGCAGTACTTC